The 10 T cell receptor beta chains below were found in one sample sequenced in a study of blood T cell repertoires in COVID-19. Generated by immunoSEQ multiplex PCR, the TCRdb table keeps only in-frame clones and is missing some. The data show over 150,000 clones, about 80% seen once. The sequenced sample was peripheral blood. The receptors originated from an older woman with COVID-19, enrolled during active disease.

The chain combines TRBV3-1 (or the pseudogene TRBV3-2) with TRBJ1-5, with 10 bases identical to TRBD1. CDR3 length: 15 residues. The germline V gene has CDR1 LGHDT and CDR2 YNNKEL (reference sequence). V was pared by 1 base and J by 7 bases, with 4 bases of the junction left unmatched. The CDR3 loop is CASSQGQGARQPQHF. The CDR3 DNA is TGTGCCAGCAGCCAAGGACAGGGGGCTCGACAGCCCCAGCATTTT.

The genes are TRBV3-1 (or the pseudogene TRBV3-2) and TRBJ1-6; D remains unclear. The germline CDR1 and CDR2 sequences are LGHDT and YNNKEL (reference sequence). The CDR3 has 15 residues. The V end lost 2 bases, the J end lost 0 bases, and 5 bases lay between the germline ends. CDR3 bases: TGTGCCAGCAGCCAAAGGAGCTCCTATAATTCACCCCTCCACTTT. Its protein product is CASSQRSSYNSPLHF.

The chain couples TRBV5-1 to TRBJ1-6, with 8 bases that match TRBD1. The CDR3 is 15 amino acids. Germline assignment: CDR1 SGHRS and CDR2 YFSETQ. J was trimmed by 9 bases and V by 4 bases; bases with no gene match: 9. CDR3 sequence (DNA): TGCGCCAGCAGCGGGGGGTCACAGGGGGGTTCACCCCTCCACTTT. This sequence encodes CASSGGSQGGSPLHF.

This rearrangement joins TRBV7-8 to TRBJ1-4; 7 bases agree with TRBD1. CDR1 is SGHVS and CDR2 is FQNEAQ in the germline V gene. V trimming: 4 bases; J trimming: 4 bases; junction bases outside the gene matches: 12. This CDR3 is built from 17 residues. CDR3 sequence (DNA): TGTGCCAGCAGCTCCAGGGGGTTGGGGGTCGGTAATGAAAAACTGTTTTTT. Translation: CASSSRGLGVGNEKLFF.

The chain is built from TRBV6-4 and TRBJ2-2; 8 nucleotides agree with TRBD1. This CDR3 spans 14 amino acids. CDR1 is MRHNA, CDR2 SNTAGT, per germline. The trim removed 4 bases at V and 3 bases at J, leaving 1 base unmatched. This CDR3 reads CASSVTGDTGELFF. The CDR3 DNA reads TGTGCCAGCAGTGTGACAGGGGACACCGGGGAGCTGTTTTTT.

The rearrangement links TRBV19 to TRBJ1-5; 8 bases agree with TRBD1. The junction had 6 bases not matched to a gene; V was cut back by 1 base and J by 1 base. The length of the CDR3 is 17 residues. Per germline, CDR1 LNHDA and CDR2 SQIVND (reference sequence). The CDR3 region has the DNA TGTGCCAGTAGTATAGTTACAGGGGGTGGGAGCAATCAGCCCCAGCATTTT. Translating it yields CASSIVTGGGSNQPQHF. The full variable domain, with the rest looked up from reference TRBV19 and TRBJ1-5, is DGGITQSPKYLFRKEGQNVTLSCEQNLNHDAMYWYRQDPGQGLRLIYYSQIVNDFQKGDIAEGYSVSREKKESFPLTVTSAQKNPTAFYLCASSIVTGGGSNQPQHFGDGTRLSIL.

The V and J genes are TRBV19 and TRBJ1-1; weak D call: TRBD1 (6 bases). Trimming took off 4 bases at V and 5 bases at J, with 14 bases between the two ends. Germline values: CDR1 LNHDA, CDR2 SQIVND (reference sequence). The CDR3 has 14 residues. CDR3: CASSTVQGRTEAFF. The CDR3 region has the DNA TGTGCCAGTAGTACGGTACAGGGTAGGACTGAAGCTTTCTTT.

In the case of this clone: Other DNA sequences of this sample code for an identical CDR3. The chain has TRBV5-1 and TRBJ2-1; possible D gene TRBD2, 5 bases. The germline V and J ends were trimmed by 0 bases and 0 bases, with 7 bases remaining between them. Germline V lookup: CDR1 SGHRS, CDR2 YFSETQ. There are 15 residues in the CDR3. The DNA for the CDR3 is TGCGCCAGCAGCTTGGGTGGGAGCTCCTACAATGAGCAGTTCTTC. It translates to CASSLGGSSYNEQFF. The variable domain in full, with the rest retrieved from reference TRBV5-1 and TRBJ2-1, is KAGVTQTPRYLIKTRGQQVTLSCSPISGHRSVSWYQQTPGQGLQFLFEYFSETQRNKGNFPGRFSGRQFSNSRSEMNVSTLELGDSALYLCASSLGGSSYNEQFFGPGTRLTVL.

The chain is built from TRBV4-1 and TRBJ1-3, with a possible D match to TRBD1 (6 bases). The CDR3 loop spans 14 amino acids. Trimming pared 3 bases from V and 2 bases from J, leaving 8 bases between. CDR1 MGHRA and CDR2 YSYEKL come from the germline V gene. The CDR3 here is CASSHAGAGNTIYF. Here the CDR3 DNA reads TGCGCCAGCAGCCATGCAGGGGCTGGAAACACCATATATTTT.

The V and J genes are TRBV6-5 and TRBJ1-2; D perhaps matches TRBD1 (5 bases). Germline values: CDR1 MNHEY, CDR2 SVGAGI. V was trimmed by 5 bases and J by 3 bases, leaving 16 bases between them. This CDR3 comprises 15 residues. The CDR3 DNA is TGTGCCAGCAGTCCCTTGGGGACTTCTGACTATGGCTACACCTTC. Protein sequence: CASSPLGTSDYGYTF.